The 14 T cell receptor beta chains below were found in one sample sequenced in a study of shared T cell receptors in the human thymus. Some clones are missing from TCRdb's copy, which holds only in-frame ones; the method was immunoSEQ multiplex PCR. The sample has about 660,000 clones; 88% are singletons. The same sample was also studied in work on human thymus T cells.

Sequenced sample: thymocytes. The source of these receptors is a boy under two years old with a congenital heart defect.

V usage is TRBV4-3 and J usage is TRBJ2-7; 10 positions agree with TRBD2. From germline, CDR1 is LGHNA and CDR2 YSLEER. J was trimmed by 2 bases and V by 3 bases; bases with no gene match: 7. CDR3 size: 16 residues. The CDR3 region is CASSHAGTSDTYEQYF. The CDR3 coding sequence is TGCGCCAGCAGCCATGCCGGGACTAGCGACACCTACGAGCAGTACTTC.

The chain links TRBV7-6 to TRBJ2-7, with 7 bases identical to TRBD2. Germline CDR1 and CDR2: SGHVS and FNYEAQ. J lost 4 bases, V lost 1 base, and 10 bases had no gene match. This CDR3 region has 16 residues. CDR3 amino acids: CASSLGPGDYTYEQYF. The CDR3 nucleotides read TGTGCCAGCAGCTTAGGCCCCGGGGACTACACGTACGAGCAGTACTTC.

This clone was observed a handful of times. The same CDR3 also results from other DNA sequences found in this sample. This chain links TRBV6-1 with TRBJ2-7, with 9 bases that match TRBD1. The trim removed 6 bases at V and 3 bases at J, leaving 3 bases unmatched. Germline CDR1 and CDR2: MNHNS and SASEGT. The CDR3 has 13 amino acids. The CDR3 coding sequence is TGTGCCAGCAGGAGGGACAGGGACTACGAGCAGTACTTC. This sequence encodes CASRRDRDYEQYF.

The genes are TRBV5-6 and TRBJ2-5; 10 nucleotides match TRBD2. Germline lookup yields CDR1 SGHDT and CDR2 YYEEEE. The V segment lost 3 bases and the J segment 7 bases; nucleotides outside the gene matches: 21. The CDR3 is 19 amino acids. The CDR3 is CASSSGSTSGTLGFWTQYF. In nucleotides, the CDR3 is TGTGCCAGCAGCTCGGGGTCCACTAGCGGGACGCTCGGGTTTTGGACCCAGTACTTC. Based on the CDR3 plus reference TRBV5-6 and TRBJ2-5, the full variable domain is DAGVTQSPTHLIKTRGQQVTLRCSPKSGHDTVSWYQQALGQGPQFIFQYYEEEERQRGNFPDRFSGHQFPNYSSELNVNALLLGDSALYLCASSSGSTSGTLGFWTQYFGPGTRLLVL.

The chain couples TRBV4-3 to TRBJ2-7, with 13 positions matching TRBD2. The CDR3 loop spans 16 amino acids. V gave up 4 bases and J gave up 1 base; unmatched junction bases: 4. Germline V gene data show CDR1 as LGHNA and CDR2 as YSLEER. The CDR3 loop is CASSPRTSGGSYEQYF. CDR3 nucleotide sequence: TGCGCCAGCAGCCCGAGGACTAGCGGGGGATCCTACGAGCAGTACTTC.

The rearrangement joins TRBV7-2 to TRBJ2-2; D uncertain. Per germline, CDR1 SGHTA and CDR2 FQGNSA. The CDR3 contains 17 residues. Trimming removed 5 bases at V and 2 bases at J, with 18 bases between. The CDR3 sequence: CASSLPDSPPNTGELFF. The DNA for the CDR3 is TGTGCCAGCAGCCTACCCGACTCCCCCCCTAACACCGGGGAGCTGTTTTTT.

V is TRBV28 and J is TRBJ2-1; unclear D gene. Germline values: CDR1 MDHEN, CDR2 SYDVKM. Trimming took off 3 bases at V and 9 bases at J, with 12 bases between the two ends. This CDR3 contains 13 residues. As DNA, the CDR3 is TGTGCCAGCAGTTTCGGGTCTAGTAGTGAGCAGTTCTTC. It is translated as CASSFGSSSEQFF.

V usage is TRBV28 and J usage is TRBJ2-7, with 10 bases identical to TRBD2. CDR1 is MDHEN and CDR2 is SYDVKM in the germline V gene. V trimming: 0 bases; J trimming: 1 base; junction bases outside the gene matches: 15. The CDR3 length is 20 residues. CDR3 sequence: CASSLCAPAGGRKISYEQYF. The CDR3 coding sequence is TGTGCCAGCAGTTTATGCGCCCCAGCGGGAGGGCGAAAGATTTCCTACGAGCAGTACTTC.

This clone was seen a few times. This chain connects TRBV27 to TRBJ1-4; 11 nucleotides align to TRBD1. V lost 0 bases and J lost 3; bases outside the gene matches: 12. The CDR3 is 20 residues long. The germline gives CDR1 MNHEY, CDR2 SMNVEV (reference sequence). CDR3 sequence reads: CASSLSIPRTGGFPNEKLFF. CDR3 in DNA: TGTGCCAGCAGTTTATCGATACCTAGGACAGGGGGCTTCCCTAATGAAAAACTGTTTTTT.

The chain couples TRBV5-6 to TRBJ2-1; 9 bases line up with TRBD2. Germline V lookup: CDR1 SGHDT, CDR2 YYEEEE. V dropped 4 bases and J dropped 2; count of bases not matched to a gene: 13. The CDR3 extends over 18 amino acids. The CDR3 region has the DNA TGTGCCAGCAGCCACCCCCTACTAGCGGGTTGGACCTACAATGAGCAGTTCTTC. This encodes CASSHPLLAGWTYNEQFF.

The chain is built from TRBV2 and TRBJ1-5, with 10 nucleotides matching TRBD1. The germline V gene has CDR1 SNHLY and CDR2 FYNNEI. The CDR3 sequence is 17 residues long. V trimming: 8 bases; J trimming: 1 base; junction bases outside the gene matches: 11. The CDR3 DNA reads TGTGCCAGCTCTGGACAGGGGGACGCGGGGAGCAATCAGCCCCAGCATTTT. Translated, it gives CASSGQGDAGSNQPQHF.

This sequence joins TRBV10-1 and TRBJ2-1; D not certain. CDR3 length equals 12 residues. Between the trimmed V and J ends, which lost 6 bases and 8 bases, there was a span of 11 bases. Germline-derived CDR1 and CDR2 are WNHNN and SYGVQD (reference sequence). The CDR3 coding sequence is TGCGCCAGCAGCCCTAGTGGCCATGAGCAGTTCTTC. Amino acid sequence: CASSPSGHEQFF.

Here the CDR3 DNA reads TGCGCCAGCAGCCAAGCGGGGACTACTAGGATGGAGACCCAGTACTTC. Translated: CASSQAGTTRMETQYF. V usage is TRBV4-1 and J usage is TRBJ2-5; 7 positions match TRBD2. V was pared by 1 base and J by 5 bases, with 10 bases of the junction left unmatched. The CDR3 is 16 residues long. Per the germline V gene, CDR1 is MGHRA and CDR2 is YSYEKL.

Comments on this clone: This specimen includes other DNA sequences encoding the same CDR3. The chain employs TRBV27 and TRBJ2-7; D is possibly TRBD2 (6 bases). Between the trimmed V and J ends, which lost 3 bases and 0 bases, there was a span of 9 bases. The CDR3 runs 14 residues. CDR1 and CDR2 from the germline V gene are MNHEY and SMNVEV (reference sequence). CDR3 protein: CASSFSGSSYEQYF. As DNA, the CDR3 is TGTGCCAGCAGTTTTTCCGGGAGCTCCTACGAGCAGTACTTC.